The present T cell receptor (beta chain) was sequenced within a study of CD8+ T cells in alopecia areata (dated by TCRdb to between 2017 and 2018). In the study overall: The treated patients, all with moderate-to-severe alopecia areata, were enrolled in an open-label pilot trial of oral tofacitinib given at 5 to 10 mg twice daily. Patients received tofacitinib for 6 to 18 months and were then followed off drug for 6 months to check for delayed response and recurrence. Disease severity in treated patients was measured with the SALT score, which quantifies the percentage of affected scalp surface area. The study used high-throughput TCRbeta sequencing to examine T cell clonal expansion in alopecia areata, in both the C3H/HeJ mouse model and human patients. Scalp tissue and sorted CD4+ and CD8+ peripheral blood T cells from patchy and totalis/universalis alopecia areata patients and from healthy controls were covered by human TCRbeta sequencing. Patients on tofacitinib were biopsied at baseline and after 4 and 24 weeks of treatment, and several of the patients also had a later scalp biopsy. Clonality in the scalp was compared among normal scalp (n=4), patchy alopecia areata scalp (n=8), and alopecia totalis/universalis scalp (n=8). RNA came from the PAXgene miRNA kit for fixed scalp, the miRNeasy kit for PBMCs, and the RNeasy kit for mouse skin. immunoSEQ multiplex PCR using 35 Vbeta forward primers and 13 Jbeta reverse primers was used to amplify TCRbeta CDR3 regions.

What the authors observed across the whole study: Because the treated cohort was small and had only one nonresponder, larger studies are needed to examine links between baseline CD8+ expansion and response. Compared with mice, TCR sequences shared between patients were less clear, possibly partly because of HLA diversity across the patient population. Many expanded lesional clones persisted in scalp and blood during tofacitinib treatment, which may partly explain relapse after stopping treatment. Scalp clonality and the number of expanded CD8+ clones among the top 100 scalp clones were significantly decreased by tofacitinib. Scalp TCR repertoire analysis is complicated because resident alphabeta T cells in normal human skin are also sequenced, whereas mouse skin is dominated by gammadelta T cells. Compared with normal scalp, lesional scalp had higher clonality and more expanded CD8+ clones, particularly in alopecia totalis/universalis, a pattern that suggests antigenic drive.

The time point label here, explained by the study, means: approximately 4 weeks on oral tofacitinib. According to the study, the label for this sample's treatment or condition signals: oral pan-JAK inhibitor, 5-10 mg twice daily. From alopecia areata patients, peripheral blood was collected along with lesional scalp punch biopsies. After PBMCs were isolated by density centrifugation and stained for CD3, CD4 and CD8, a FACSAria was used to sort CD4+ and CD8+ T cells. Worth noting for this clone: Its antigen specificity is not known. The sample holds no much larger clone one base away, and base qualities are not on file.

In the germline V gene, CDR1 corresponds to SQVTM and CDR2 to ANQGSEA. From the cysteine through the phenylalanine, the CDR3 covers 10 amino acids. Left in the record is the CDR3 DNA by itself, 30 bases read in frame from the first base. Trimming takes 1 base from V and 8 bases from J, and the germline ends sit 5 bases apart. The library was generated by the immunoSEQ multiplex PCR assay. To provide template for TCR sequencing, every sample had RNA extracted and reverse transcribed into cDNA. SuperScript III was used for first-strand cDNA synthesis, primed with a 2:1 mix of oligo-dT and random hexamers. A synthetic immune receptor repertoire was used to measure amplification bias, and any remaining bias was corrected computationally. The paper's processing steps were these. After raw reads were preprocessed to remove errors, the CDR3 was defined following IMGT conventions as running from the conserved cysteine to phenylalanine. To get clonality, Shannon entropy was normalized by log2 of the number of productive unique TCRs and the result was subtracted from 1. Whether each scalp clone was CD4 or CD8 was inferred by checking scalp TCRbeta sequences against the CD4 and CD8 repertoires from sorted blood. TCRdb stores this immuneACCESS table with in-frame sequences only. Part of the clones is absent; in the studies checked, under half of the shortfall reflects unresolved V genes, and no reason is known for the rest. The D gene and trimming were derived from the DNA, and the V and J assignments and clone size from that table. For this sample there are about 42,000 clones; around three fifths appear just once. The top ten clonotypes cover about 20% of the sample.

The receptor's source is a human donor with alopecia areata. The input for sequencing was CD8+ T cells sorted from blood, taken at week 4, from a patient treated with tofacitinib. Recombination connected TRBV29-1 to TRBJ1-1, with no reliable assignment of the D segment. The DNA reads as follows: TGCAGCGTTGAAGCCGAGGAAGCTTTCTTT. Its product reads: CSVEAEEAFF.